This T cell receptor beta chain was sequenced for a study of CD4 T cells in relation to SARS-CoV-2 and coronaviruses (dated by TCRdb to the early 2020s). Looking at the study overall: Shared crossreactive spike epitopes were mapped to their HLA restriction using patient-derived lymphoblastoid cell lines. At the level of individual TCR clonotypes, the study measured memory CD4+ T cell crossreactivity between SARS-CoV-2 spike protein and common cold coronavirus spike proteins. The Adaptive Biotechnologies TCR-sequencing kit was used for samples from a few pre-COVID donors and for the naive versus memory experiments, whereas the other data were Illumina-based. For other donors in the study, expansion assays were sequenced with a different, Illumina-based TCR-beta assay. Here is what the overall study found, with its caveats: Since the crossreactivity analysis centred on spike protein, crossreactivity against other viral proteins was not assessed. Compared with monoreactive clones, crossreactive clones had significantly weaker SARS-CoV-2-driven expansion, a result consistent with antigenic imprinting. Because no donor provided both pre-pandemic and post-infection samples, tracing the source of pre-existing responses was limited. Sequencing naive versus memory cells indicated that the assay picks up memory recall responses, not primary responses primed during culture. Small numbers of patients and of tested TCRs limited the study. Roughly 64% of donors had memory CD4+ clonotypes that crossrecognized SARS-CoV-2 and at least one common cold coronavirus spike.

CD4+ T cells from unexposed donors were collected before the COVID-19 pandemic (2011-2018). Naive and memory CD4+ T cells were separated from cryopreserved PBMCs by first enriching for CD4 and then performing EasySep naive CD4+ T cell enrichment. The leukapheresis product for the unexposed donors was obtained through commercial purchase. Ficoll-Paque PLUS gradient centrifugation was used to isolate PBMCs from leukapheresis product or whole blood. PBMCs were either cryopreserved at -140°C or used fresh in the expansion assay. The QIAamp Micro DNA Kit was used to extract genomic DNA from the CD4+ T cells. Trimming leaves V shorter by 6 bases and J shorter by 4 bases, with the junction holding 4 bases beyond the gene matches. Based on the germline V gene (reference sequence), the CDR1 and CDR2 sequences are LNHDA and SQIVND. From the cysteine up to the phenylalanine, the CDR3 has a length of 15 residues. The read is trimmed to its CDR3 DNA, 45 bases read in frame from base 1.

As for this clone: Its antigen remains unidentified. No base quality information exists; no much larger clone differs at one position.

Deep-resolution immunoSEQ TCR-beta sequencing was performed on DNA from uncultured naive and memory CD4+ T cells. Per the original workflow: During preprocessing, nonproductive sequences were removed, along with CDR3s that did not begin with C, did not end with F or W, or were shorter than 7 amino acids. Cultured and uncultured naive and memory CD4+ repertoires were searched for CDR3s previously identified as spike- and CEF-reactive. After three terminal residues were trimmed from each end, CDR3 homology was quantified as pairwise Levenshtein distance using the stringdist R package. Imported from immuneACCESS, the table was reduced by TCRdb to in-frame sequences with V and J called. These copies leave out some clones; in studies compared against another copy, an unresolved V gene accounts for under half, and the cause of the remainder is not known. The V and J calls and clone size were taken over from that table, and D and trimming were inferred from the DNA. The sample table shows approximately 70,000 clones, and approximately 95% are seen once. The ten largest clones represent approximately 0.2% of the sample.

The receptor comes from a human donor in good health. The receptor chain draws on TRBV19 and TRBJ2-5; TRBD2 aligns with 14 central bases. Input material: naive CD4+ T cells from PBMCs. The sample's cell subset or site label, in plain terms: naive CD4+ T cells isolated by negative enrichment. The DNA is TGTGCCAGTAGATCCGGGACTAGCGGGGGAGAGACCCAGTACTTC. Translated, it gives CASRSGTSGGETQYF.